This T cell receptor beta chain was recorded in a study of T-cell memory formation after mild COVID-19. Study conclusions and caveats: Later expanders leaned CD4+, whereas clones that contracted between day 15 and 85 were balanced CD4/CD8. Confirmation of SARS-CoV-2 specificity was lacking for second-wave clones peaking day 37. The CD4+ clones that contracted clustered mainly within CM and EM, and the CD8+ clones concentrated in EMRA.

Germline lookup yields CDR1 ENHRY and CDR2 SYGVKD. The CDR3 has 16 amino acids. J gave up 2 bases and V 5 bases, and 5 bases lay outside the gene matches. TCRalpha and TCRbeta libraries used 5'RACE with constant-segment primers and UMIs. MiXCR was run by TCRdb on the 5' RACE reads, yielding one entry per CDR3 protein. This sample carries about 110,000 distinct CDR3 sequences, about 18% of them seen once, and the ten largest clones take roughly 6%. Comments on this clonotype: Its antigen is not identified.

This TCR derives from a man between 18 and 35 years old who had mild COVID-19 (a few samples of this study predate the infection). Cell type and time point are not known. The sequenced material came from PBMCs or a T cell subset sorted from them (not recorded which). The chain couples TRBV10-3 to TRBJ2-1, with TRBD2 identical over 11 bases. CDR3 sequence (DNA): TGTGCCATCAGTTCTTTAGCGGGGGGGCCCTACAATGAGCAGTTCTTC. This translates into CAISSLAGGPYNEQFF.